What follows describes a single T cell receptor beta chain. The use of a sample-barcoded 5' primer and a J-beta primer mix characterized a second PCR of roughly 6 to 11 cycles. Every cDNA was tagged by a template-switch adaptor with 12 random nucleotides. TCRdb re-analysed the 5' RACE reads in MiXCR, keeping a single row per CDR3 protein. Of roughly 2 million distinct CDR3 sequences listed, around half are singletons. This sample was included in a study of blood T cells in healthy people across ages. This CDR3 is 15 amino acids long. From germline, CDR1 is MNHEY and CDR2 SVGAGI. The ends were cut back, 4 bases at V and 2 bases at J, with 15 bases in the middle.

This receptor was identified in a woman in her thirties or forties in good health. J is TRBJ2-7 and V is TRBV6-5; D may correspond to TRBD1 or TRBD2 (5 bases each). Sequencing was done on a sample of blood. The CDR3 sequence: CASSSSPGLAYEQYF. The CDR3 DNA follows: TGTGCCAGCAGTTCCTCCCCGGGGCTAGCCTACGAGCAGTACTTC.